The T cell receptor beta chain under discussion was sequenced for a study of blood T cell repertoires in COVID-19. The wider study: Material from acute and convalescent COVID-19 was sourced from the United States, Italy and Spain.

J was trimmed by 1 base and V by 2 bases; bases with no gene match: 8. Germline assignment: CDR1 KGHSH and CDR2 LQKENI. The CDR3 consists of 16 residues. Original data processing: For nucleated cells, counts were estimated from reference gene primer amplification. The data were produced by immunoSEQ multiplex PCR, yet TCRdb's version contains in-frame clones alone and is incomplete. V and J calls and clone size are as listed in that table; D and trimming were resolved from the DNA. The sample includes a few hundred thousand clones, approximately 78% of them seen just once. The clonotype was recovered from a woman between 18 and 29 years old with acute or convalescent COVID-19. Sample: peripheral blood. The chain links TRBV18 to TRBJ2-7, with 7 positions matching TRBD2. The CDR3 here is CASSPRDSGQSYEQYF. The CDR3 DNA is TGTGCCAGCTCACCAAGGGATAGCGGGCAATCCTACGAGCAGTACTTC.